This T cell receptor beta chain originates from a study of blood T cell repertoires in COVID-19. The overall study: The United States, Italy and Spain supplied acute and convalescent COVID-19 samples. PBMCs, B-cell-depleted T cells, or T cells provided the cDNA or gDNA that made up the material.

V was pared by 4 bases and J by 4 bases, with 9 bases between. CDR3 length equals 13 residues. Germline V CDR1 and CDR2: SGHTS, YDEGEE. Original analysis: By means of reference gene primer amplification, nucleated cell counts were estimated. Repertoires were generated with immunoSEQ multiplex PCR, while TCRdb's copy carries only in-frame clones and drops some. For V, J and clone size, that table is used; D and trimming come from the DNA. This sample has under 300,000 clones, with around nine tenths found just once. The chain has TRBV5-8 and TRBJ1-5; D is unclear. The clonotype was recovered from a woman in her 70s with active or convalescent COVID-19. Sequencing was done on a sample of peripheral blood. The CDR3 DNA reads as TGTGCCAGCAGCCCCGGGATTAATCAGCCCCAGCATTTT. Its protein product is CASSPGINQPQHF.